The 25 T cell receptor beta chains in this list originate from one sample, sequenced in a study of CD8+ T cells in alopecia areata. In each case, RNA was isolated and then reverse transcribed into cDNA as the sequencing template. The table came from immunoSEQ multiplex PCR; TCRdb's copy has only in-frame clones and leaves some out. This sample has tens of thousands of clones, with about three fifths found just once. The sequences come from CD8+ T cells sorted from blood, collected at week 0. The receptor source for this set is a human donor with alopecia areata.

The chain couples TRBV29-1 to TRBJ1-1, with D unclear. CDR3 size: 11 residues. V was trimmed by 1 base and J by 1 base, leaving 1 base between them. Germline CDR1 SQVTM, CDR2 ANQGSEA. CDR3 DNA sequence: TGCAGCGTTGAAGGGAACACTGAAGCTTTCTTT. Translated: CSVEGNTEAFF.

This clone was counted a few times. The V call is TRBV7-9, the J call TRBJ1-1; 9 bases match TRBD1. The germline CDR1 and CDR2 sequences are SEHNR and FQNEAQ (reference sequence). This CDR3 has 15 amino acids. With V trimmed by 5 bases and J by 4 bases, 8 bases remained unmatched. The CDR3 reads CASSTSQGAFTEAFF. The CDR3 DNA sequence: TGTGCCAGCAGCACATCACAGGGGGCTTTCACTGAAGCTTTCTTT.

This clone was seen a handful of times. The chain couples TRBV7-9 to TRBJ1-2, with TRBD1 identical over 7 bases. Trimming cost V 6 bases and J 2 bases; bases outside gene matches: 3. This CDR3 spans 13 amino acids. Germline lookup yields CDR1 SEHNR and CDR2 FQNEAQ (reference sequence). The CDR3 coding sequence is TGTGCCAGCAGTCTGGGACAGAACTATGGCTACACCTTC. It codes for CASSLGQNYGYTF.

The rearrangement uses TRBV7-2 and TRBJ1-2; 7 bases match TRBD1. CDR1 SGHTA and CDR2 FQGNSA come from the germline V gene. With V trimmed by 4 bases and J by 2 bases, 10 bases remained unmatched. The CDR3 is made up of 16 amino acids. The CDR3 loop reads CASSSITGDWNYGYTF. In nucleotides, the CDR3 is TGTGCCAGCAGCTCTATAACAGGGGACTGGAACTATGGCTACACCTTC.

The chain uses TRBV7-2 and TRBJ2-5; a weak D match, TRBD1 (5 bases). Germline values: CDR1 SGHTA, CDR2 FQGNSA. V lost 0 bases, J lost 4 bases, and 15 bases lay in between. The CDR3 runs 16 residues. The CDR3 nucleotides read TGTGCCAGCAGCTTAGCGGTGGGGCTAGAGCGAGAGACCCAGTACTTC. Translated: CASSLAVGLERETQYF.

This clone was picked up a small number of times. V is TRBV4-1 and J is TRBJ2-2; D may be TRBD1 or TRBD2 (6 bases each). The CDR3 is 16 residues long. Germline V gene data show CDR1 as MGHRA and CDR2 as YSYEKL. Trimming left V 0 bases short and J 4 bases short, with 12 bases between. CDR3 residues: CASSQEQQGGTGELFF. CDR3 DNA sequence: TGCGCCAGCAGCCAAGAACAACAGGGAGGCACCGGGGAGCTGTTTTTT.

This clone was counted a few times. The chain recombines TRBV29-1 with TRBJ2-7; D is uncertain. CDR1 is SQVTM and CDR2 is ANQGSEA in the germline V gene. The CDR3 runs to 12 residues. The ends were cut back, 5 bases at V and 0 bases at J, with 8 bases in the middle. CDR3 region: CSVIEISYEQYF. The CDR3 bases are TGCAGCGTTATTGAGATCTCCTACGAGCAGTACTTC.

CDR3 loop: CASSTSDRVHLGYTF. The CDR3 DNA follows: TGTGCCAGTAGTACCTCGGACAGGGTCCATTTAGGCTACACCTTC. The genes are TRBV19 and TRBJ1-2; 8 bases map to TRBD1. The CDR3 contains 15 residues. Germline CDR1 LNHDA, CDR2 SQIVND (reference sequence). V dropped 4 bases and J dropped 8; count of bases not matched to a gene: 12.

The gene calls are TRBV7-9 and TRBJ1-2, with 7 bases aligning to TRBD1. V lost 5 bases, J lost 6 bases, and 9 bases stayed unmatched. From germline, CDR1 is SEHNR and CDR2 FQNEAQ (reference sequence). CDR3 length: 14 residues. CDR3 nucleotide sequence: TGTGCCAGCAGCCCCCCGGGACAGCCGCATGGCTACACCTTC. As protein: CASSPPGQPHGYTF.

In this sample, this clone turned up a few times. The chain uses TRBV7-9 and TRBJ2-7, with D unresolved. CDR3 length: 13 amino acids. Per the germline V gene, CDR1 is SEHNR and CDR2 is FQNEAQ (reference sequence). Trimming stripped 5 bases from V and 0 bases from J, with 8 bases between. DNA of the CDR3: TGTGCCAGCAGCCCCGAAAGCTCCTACGAGCAGTACTTC. It codes for CASSPESSYEQYF.

The chain joins TRBV27 to TRBJ1-2; 9 bases are shared with TRBD1. V shed 5 bases, J shed 5 bases, and the junction held 3 bases outside the gene matches. The CDR3 is 13 amino acids. Germline CDR1 and CDR2: MNHEY and SMNVEV (reference sequence). Here the CDR3 DNA reads TGTGCCAGCAGTGTAGGGACAGGGTATGGCTACACCTTC. Amino acid sequence: CASSVGTGYGYTF.

The gene calls are TRBV5-1 and TRBJ2-1, with D possibly matching TRBD1 (5 bases). The CDR3 has 14 amino acids. Looked up from germline, CDR1 is SGHRS and CDR2 is YFSETQ. The germline V and J ends were trimmed by 0 bases and 7 bases, with 11 bases remaining between them. CDR3 nucleotides: TGCGCCAGCAGCTTGGAGGCAGGGCCAAATGAGCAGTTCTTC. Its protein product is CASSLEAGPNEQFF.

The chain has TRBV6-5 and TRBJ2-7; TRBD2 is a possible D gene (6 bases). The germline V gene has CDR1 MNHEY and CDR2 SVGAGI. Trimming pared 2 bases from V and 7 bases from J, leaving 9 bases between. The CDR3 spans 12 residues. CDR3 in DNA: TGTGCCAGCAGTTACGCGGCGGGAGAGCAGTACTTC. Translated: CASSYAAGEQYF.

The J gene is TRBJ1-1, the V gene TRBV5-1, with 8 bases identical to TRBD1. Germline V gives CDR1 SGHRS, CDR2 YFSETQ. Germline trimming cut 1 base from V and 5 bases from J; bases unmatched to any gene: 1. The CDR3 totals 13 residues. CDR3 in amino acids: CASSLQGATEAFF. CDR3 DNA sequence: TGCGCCAGCAGCTTGCAGGGGGCAACTGAAGCTTTCTTT.

This chain joins TRBV29-1 and TRBJ1-2; D call uncertain. Germline assignment: CDR1 SQVTM and CDR2 ANQGSEA. The CDR3 covers 14 residues. Between the trimmed V and J ends, which lost 2 bases and 1 base, there was a span of 11 bases. CDR3 bases: TGCAGCGTTGAATTGGGTACAGTTAACTATGGCTACACCTTC. Translation: CSVELGTVNYGYTF.

The rearrangement links TRBV5-6 to TRBJ2-7; 7 nucleotides align to TRBD2. Germline CDR1 SGHDT, CDR2 YYEEEE. V lost 4 bases, J lost 5 bases, and 9 bases stayed unmatched. The CDR3 sequence is 14 residues long. CDR3 amino acids: CASSPGLAVHEQYF. The CDR3 coding sequence is TGTGCCAGCAGCCCCGGCCTAGCGGTCCACGAGCAGTACTTC.

V and J are TRBV30 and TRBJ2-7; TRBD1 agrees at 7 bases. The CDR3 has 13 residues. J gave up 0 bases and V 5 bases, and 4 bases lay outside the gene matches. Per germline, CDR1 GTSNPN and CDR2 SVGIG (reference sequence). As DNA, the CDR3 is TGTGCCTGGGAGACAGGGAACTCCTACGAGCAGTACTTC. Protein product: CAWETGNSYEQYF.

The rearrangement uses TRBV15 and TRBJ2-3, with TRBD2 identical over 7 bases. The CDR3 spans 14 residues. V was clipped by 7 bases and J by 3 bases; unmatched bases: 7. Per the germline V gene, CDR1 is LNHNV and CDR2 is YYDKDF (reference sequence). CDR3 sequence: CATKFGGGTDTQYF. As DNA, the CDR3 is TGTGCCACCAAGTTCGGGGGAGGGACAGATACGCAGTATTTT.

The chain combines TRBV7-9 with TRBJ2-5; no definite D call. V shed 5 bases and J shed 2 bases, with 3 bases lying between them. Germline values: CDR1 SEHNR, CDR2 FQNEAQ (reference sequence). The CDR3 consists of 11 residues. The CDR3 region is CASSQQETQYF. The CDR3 DNA is TGTGCCAGCAGCCAACAAGAGACCCAGTACTTC. Combining the CDR3 with reference TRBV7-9 and TRBJ2-5 gives the whole variable domain DTGVSQNPRHKITKRGQNVTFRCDPISEHNRLYWYRQTLGQGPEFLTYFQNEAQLEKSRLLSDRFSAERPKGSFSTLEIQRTEQGDSAMYLCASSQQETQYFGPGTRLLVL.

The chain uses TRBV30 and TRBJ2-1; D gene unclear. Germline-derived CDR1 and CDR2 are GTSNPN and SVGIG (reference sequence). The V gene lost 3 bases and the J gene lost 2 bases, with 5 bases spanning the gap. The CDR3 contains 12 residues. The CDR3 nucleotides are TGTGCCTGGAGGGAGACCTACAATGAGCAGTTCTTC. Translated: CAWRETYNEQFF.

CDR3 loop: CASSALTGTSGDNEQFF. The CDR3 coding sequence is TGTGCCAGCAGCGCACTCACCGGGACTAGCGGGGACAATGAGCAGTTCTTC. The chain links TRBV9 to TRBJ2-1, with TRBD2 matching 13 bases. CDR1 and CDR2 (germline): SGDLS, YYNGEE. The CDR3 has 17 residues. The J segment lost 5 bases and the V segment lost 3 bases, leaving 8 bases of the junction unmatched.

The J gene is TRBJ1-2, the V gene TRBV29-1; D is possibly TRBD1 (6 bases). Per germline, CDR1 SQVTM and CDR2 ANQGSEA. The CDR3 runs to 15 residues. Trimming cost V 3 bases and J 6 bases, with 20 bases left between them. The CDR3 loop reads CSVDGSPQGSDGYTF. CDR3 coding DNA: TGCAGCGTTGACGGGAGCCCTCAGGGGAGCGATGGCTACACCTTC.

This clone showed up just a few times. The chain couples TRBV4-2 to TRBJ1-1; D is unclear. Germline lookup yields CDR1 LGHNA and CDR2 YNFKEQ. The CDR3 runs 15 residues. V was pared by 0 bases and J by 1 base, with 9 bases between. The chain's CDR3 is CASSQDWGSNTEAFF. The CDR3 nucleotides read TGTGCCAGCAGCCAAGATTGGGGATCGAACACTGAAGCTTTCTTT.

The V and J genes are TRBV13 and TRBJ2-5, with 7 positions matching TRBD2. Germline CDR1 reads PRHDT; CDR2 reads FYEKMQ (reference sequence). V lost 5 bases and J lost 8; bases outside the gene matches: 8. The CDR3 has 13 amino acids. CDR3 coding DNA: TGTGCCAGCAGCCCAATAGCGGGTATAACCCAGTACTTC. It translates to CASSPIAGITQYF.

This clone has only one observation. The rearrangement joins TRBV27 to TRBJ2-3; TRBD2 matches 13 bases. J gave up 2 bases and V 5 bases, and 10 bases lay outside the gene matches. The germline V gene has CDR1 MNHEY and CDR2 SMNVEV (reference sequence). The length of the CDR3 is 18 residues. The DNA for the CDR3 is TGTGCCAGCAGTCCCTCCCCGGGACTAGCGGGACTCACAGATACGCAGTATTTT. This gives the protein CASSPSPGLAGLTDTQYF.